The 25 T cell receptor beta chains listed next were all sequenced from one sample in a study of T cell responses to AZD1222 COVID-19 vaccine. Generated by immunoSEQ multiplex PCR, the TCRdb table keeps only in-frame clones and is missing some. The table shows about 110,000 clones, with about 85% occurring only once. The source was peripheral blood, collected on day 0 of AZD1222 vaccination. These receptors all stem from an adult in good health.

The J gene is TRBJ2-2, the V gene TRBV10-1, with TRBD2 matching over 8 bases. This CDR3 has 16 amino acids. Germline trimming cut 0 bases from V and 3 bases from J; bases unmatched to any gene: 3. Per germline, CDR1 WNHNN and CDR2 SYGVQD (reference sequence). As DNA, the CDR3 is TGCGCCAGCAGTGAGTCCGGACTAGCTGACACCGGGGAGCTGTTTTTT. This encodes CASSESGLADTGELFF.

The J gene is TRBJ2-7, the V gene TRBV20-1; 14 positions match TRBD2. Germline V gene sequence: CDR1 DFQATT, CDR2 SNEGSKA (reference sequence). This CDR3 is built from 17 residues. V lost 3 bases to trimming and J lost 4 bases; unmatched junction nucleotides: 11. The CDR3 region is CSASLGTSGRNWYEQYF. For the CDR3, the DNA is TGCAGTGCTAGTCTCGGGACTAGCGGGAGAAATTGGTACGAGCAGTACTTC.

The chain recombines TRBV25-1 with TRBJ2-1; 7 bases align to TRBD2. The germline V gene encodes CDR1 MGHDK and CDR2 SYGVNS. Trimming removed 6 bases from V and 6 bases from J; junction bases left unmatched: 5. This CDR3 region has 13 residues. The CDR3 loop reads CASRAGGSNEQFF. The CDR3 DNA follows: TGTGCCAGCAGGGCCGGGGGGTCCAATGAGCAGTTCTTC.

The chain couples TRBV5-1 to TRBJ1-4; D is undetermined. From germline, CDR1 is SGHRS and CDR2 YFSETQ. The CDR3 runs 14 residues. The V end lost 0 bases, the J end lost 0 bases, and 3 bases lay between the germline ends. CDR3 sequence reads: CASSLDATNEKLFF. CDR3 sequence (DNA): TGCGCCAGCAGCTTGGACGCAACTAATGAAAAACTGTTTTTT.

This chain's CDR3 is CASRPDRGFGEQFF. The CDR3 nucleotides read TGTGCCAGCAGACCGGACAGGGGGTTCGGTGAGCAGTTCTTC. The rearrangement joins TRBV7-6 to TRBJ2-1; 10 bases align to TRBD1. The junction had 8 bases not matched to a gene; V was cut back by 6 bases and J by 9 bases. The CDR3 covers 14 residues. In germline, CDR1 is SGHVS, CDR2 FNYEAQ. The variable domain in full, with the rest retrieved from reference TRBV7-6 and TRBJ2-1, is GAGVSQSPRYKVTKRGQDVALRCDPISGHVSLYWYRQALGQGPEFLTYFNYEAQQDKSGLPNDRFSAERPEGSISTLTIQRTEQRDSAMYRCASRPDRGFGEQFFGPGTRLTVL.

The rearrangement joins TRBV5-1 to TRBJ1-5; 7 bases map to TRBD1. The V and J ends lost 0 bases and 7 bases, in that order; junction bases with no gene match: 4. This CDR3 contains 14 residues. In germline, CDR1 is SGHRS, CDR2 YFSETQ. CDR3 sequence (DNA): TGCGCCAGCAGCTTGGGACAGGGAACACAGCCCCAGCATTTT. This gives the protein CASSLGQGTQPQHF.

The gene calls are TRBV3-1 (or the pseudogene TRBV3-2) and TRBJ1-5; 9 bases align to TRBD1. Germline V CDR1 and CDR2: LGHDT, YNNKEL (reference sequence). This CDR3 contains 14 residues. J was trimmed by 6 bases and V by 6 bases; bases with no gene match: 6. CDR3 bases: TGTGCCAGCAGTTCAACAGGGGGCGGTCAGCCCCAGCATTTT. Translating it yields CASSSTGGGQPQHF.

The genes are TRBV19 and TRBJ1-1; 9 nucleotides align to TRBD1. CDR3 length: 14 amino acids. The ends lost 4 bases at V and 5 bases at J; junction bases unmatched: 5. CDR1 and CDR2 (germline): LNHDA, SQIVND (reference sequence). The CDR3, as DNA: TGTGCCAGTAGTAGCTTGGGACAGGGTACTGAAGCTTTCTTT. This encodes CASSSLGQGTEAFF.

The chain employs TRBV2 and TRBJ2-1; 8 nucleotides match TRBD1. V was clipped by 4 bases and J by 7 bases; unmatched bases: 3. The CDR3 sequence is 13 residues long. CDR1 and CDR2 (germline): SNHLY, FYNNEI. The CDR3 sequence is CASSGTGRNEQFF. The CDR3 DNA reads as TGTGCCAGCAGTGGGACAGGGCGGAATGAGCAGTTCTTC. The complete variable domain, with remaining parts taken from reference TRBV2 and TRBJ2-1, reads EPEVTQTPSHQVTQMGQEVILRCVPISNHLYFYWYRQILGQKVEFLVSFYNNEISEKSEIFDDQFSVERPDGSNFTLKIRSTKLEDSAMYFCASSGTGRNEQFFGPGTRLTVL.

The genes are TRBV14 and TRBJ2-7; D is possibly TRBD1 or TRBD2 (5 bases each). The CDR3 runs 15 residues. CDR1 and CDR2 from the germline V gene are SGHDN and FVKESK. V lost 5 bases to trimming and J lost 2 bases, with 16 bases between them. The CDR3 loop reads CASSSGPASTYEQYF. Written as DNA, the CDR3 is TGTGCCAGCAGCTCGGGACCCGCCAGCACCTACGAGCAGTACTTC.

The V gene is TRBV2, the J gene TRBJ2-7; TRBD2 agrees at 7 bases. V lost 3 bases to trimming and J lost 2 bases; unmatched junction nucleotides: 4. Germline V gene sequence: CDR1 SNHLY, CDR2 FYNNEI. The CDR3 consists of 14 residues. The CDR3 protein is CASSDGGIPYEQYF. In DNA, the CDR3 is TGTGCCAGCAGTGACGGGGGGATCCCCTACGAGCAGTACTTC.

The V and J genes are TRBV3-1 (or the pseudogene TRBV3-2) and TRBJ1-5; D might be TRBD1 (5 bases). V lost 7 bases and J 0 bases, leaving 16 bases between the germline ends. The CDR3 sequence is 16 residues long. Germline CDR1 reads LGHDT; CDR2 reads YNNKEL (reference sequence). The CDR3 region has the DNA TGTGCCAGCACGCTAGGACAAGACGATAGCAATCAGCCCCAGCATTTT. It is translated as CASTLGQDDSNQPQHF.

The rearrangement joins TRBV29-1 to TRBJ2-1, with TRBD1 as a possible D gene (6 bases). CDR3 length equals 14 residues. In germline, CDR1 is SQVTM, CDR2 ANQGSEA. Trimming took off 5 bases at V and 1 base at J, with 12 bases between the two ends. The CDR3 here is CSVYGQISYNEQFF. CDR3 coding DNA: TGCAGCGTTTACGGACAGATTTCCTACAATGAGCAGTTCTTC.

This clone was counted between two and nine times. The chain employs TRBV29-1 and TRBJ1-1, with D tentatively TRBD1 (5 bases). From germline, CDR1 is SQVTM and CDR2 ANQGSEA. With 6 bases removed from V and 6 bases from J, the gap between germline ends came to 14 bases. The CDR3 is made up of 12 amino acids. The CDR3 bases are TGCAGCGTCGACCCGGGGACCCCTGAAGCTTTCTTT. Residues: CSVDPGTPEAFF.

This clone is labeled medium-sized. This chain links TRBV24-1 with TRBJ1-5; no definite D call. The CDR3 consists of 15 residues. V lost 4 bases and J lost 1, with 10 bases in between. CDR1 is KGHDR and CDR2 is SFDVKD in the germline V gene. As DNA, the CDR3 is TGTGCCACCAGTGAAGGGCGGCAGAGCAATCAGCCCCAGCATTTT. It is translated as CATSEGRQSNQPQHF.

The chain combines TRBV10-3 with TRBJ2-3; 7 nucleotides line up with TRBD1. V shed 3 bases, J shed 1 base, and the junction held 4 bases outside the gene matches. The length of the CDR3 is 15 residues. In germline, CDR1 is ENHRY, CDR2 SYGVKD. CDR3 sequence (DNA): TGTGCCATCAGTGAACCCGACAGGGGCACAGATACGCAGTATTTT. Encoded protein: CAISEPDRGTDTQYF.

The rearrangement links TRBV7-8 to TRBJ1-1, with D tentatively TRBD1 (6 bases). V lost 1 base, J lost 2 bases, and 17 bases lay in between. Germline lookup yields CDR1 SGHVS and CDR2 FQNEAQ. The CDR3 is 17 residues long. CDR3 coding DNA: TGTGCCAGCAGCTTAGGGGCGGCAGGGGTAGGAAACACTGAAGCTTTCTTT. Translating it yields CASSLGAAGVGNTEAFF.

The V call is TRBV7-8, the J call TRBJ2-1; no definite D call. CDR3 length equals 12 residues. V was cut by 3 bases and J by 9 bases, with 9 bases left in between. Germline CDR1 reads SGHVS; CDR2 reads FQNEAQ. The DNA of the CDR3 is TGTGCCAGCAGCTTTGTATTGGGTGAGCAGTTCTTC. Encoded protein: CASSFVLGEQFF.

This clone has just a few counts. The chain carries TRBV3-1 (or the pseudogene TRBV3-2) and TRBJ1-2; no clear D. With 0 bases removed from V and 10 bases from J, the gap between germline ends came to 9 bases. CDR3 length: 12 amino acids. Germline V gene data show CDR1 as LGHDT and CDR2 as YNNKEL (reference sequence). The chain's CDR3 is CASSQEADPYTF. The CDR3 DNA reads TGTGCCAGCAGCCAAGAGGCAGACCCCTACACCTTC.

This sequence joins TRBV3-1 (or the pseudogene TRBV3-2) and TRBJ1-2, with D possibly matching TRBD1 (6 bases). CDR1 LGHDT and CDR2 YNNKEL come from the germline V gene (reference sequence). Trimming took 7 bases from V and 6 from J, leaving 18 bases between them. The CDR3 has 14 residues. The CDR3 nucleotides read TGTGCCAGCACCGGAAGTGGGGGCGCCCATGGCTACACCTTC. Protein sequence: CASTGSGGAHGYTF.

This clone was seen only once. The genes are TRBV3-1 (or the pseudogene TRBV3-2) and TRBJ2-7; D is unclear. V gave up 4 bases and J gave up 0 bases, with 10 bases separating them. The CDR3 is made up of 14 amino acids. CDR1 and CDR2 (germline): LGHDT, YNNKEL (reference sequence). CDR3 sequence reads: CASSPRTDSYEQYF. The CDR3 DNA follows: TGTGCCAGCAGCCCGCGGACGGACTCCTACGAGCAGTACTTC.

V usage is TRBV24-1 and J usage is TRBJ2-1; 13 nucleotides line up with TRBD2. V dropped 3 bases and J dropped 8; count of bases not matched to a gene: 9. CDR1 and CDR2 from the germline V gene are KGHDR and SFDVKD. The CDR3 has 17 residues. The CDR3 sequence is CATSDQGLAGVIHEQFF. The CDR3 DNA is TGTGCCACCAGTGATCAAGGACTAGCGGGAGTAATTCATGAGCAGTTCTTC.

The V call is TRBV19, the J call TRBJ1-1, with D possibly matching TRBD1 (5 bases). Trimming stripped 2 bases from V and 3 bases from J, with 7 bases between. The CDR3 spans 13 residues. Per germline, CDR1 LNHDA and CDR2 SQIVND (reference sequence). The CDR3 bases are TGTGCCAGTAGTATACGCAGGGACACTGAAGCTTTCTTT. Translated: CASSIRRDTEAFF. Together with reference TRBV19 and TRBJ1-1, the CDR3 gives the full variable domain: DGGITQSPKYLFRKEGQNVTLSCEQNLNHDAMYWYRQDPGQGLRLIYYSQIVNDFQKGDIAEGYSVSREKKESFPLTVTSAQKNPTAFYLCASSIRRDTEAFFGQGTRLTVV.

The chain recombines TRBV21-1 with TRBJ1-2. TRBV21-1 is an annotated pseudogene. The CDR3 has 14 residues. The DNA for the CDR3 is TGTGCCAGCAGCAAAGGAATGAGGGTCTATGGCTACACCTTC. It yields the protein CASSKGMRVYGYTF.

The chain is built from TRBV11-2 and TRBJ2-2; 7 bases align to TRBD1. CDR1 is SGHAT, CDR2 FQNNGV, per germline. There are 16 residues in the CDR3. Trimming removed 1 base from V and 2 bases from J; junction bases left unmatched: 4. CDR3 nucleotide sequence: TGTGCCAGCAGCTTAGGGGGACAGATTAACACCGGGGAGCTGTTTTTT. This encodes CASSLGGQINTGELFF.